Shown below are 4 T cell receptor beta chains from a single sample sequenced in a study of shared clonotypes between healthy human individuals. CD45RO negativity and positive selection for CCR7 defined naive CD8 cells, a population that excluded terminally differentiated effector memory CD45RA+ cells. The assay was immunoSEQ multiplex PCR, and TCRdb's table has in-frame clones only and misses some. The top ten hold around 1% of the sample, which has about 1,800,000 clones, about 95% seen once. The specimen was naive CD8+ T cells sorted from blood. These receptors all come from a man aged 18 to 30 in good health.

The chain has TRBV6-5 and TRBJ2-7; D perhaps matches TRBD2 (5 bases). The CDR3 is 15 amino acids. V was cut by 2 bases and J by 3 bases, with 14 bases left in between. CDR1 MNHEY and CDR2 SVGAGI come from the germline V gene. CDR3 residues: CASSYDEGVGYEQYF. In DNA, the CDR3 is TGTGCCAGCAGTTACGACGAGGGAGTGGGCTACGAGCAGTACTTC.

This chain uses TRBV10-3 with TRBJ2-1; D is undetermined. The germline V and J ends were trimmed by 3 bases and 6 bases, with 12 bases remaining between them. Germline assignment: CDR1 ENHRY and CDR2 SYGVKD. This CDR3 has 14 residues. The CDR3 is CAISDPDKTNEQFF. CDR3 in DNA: TGTGCCATCAGTGACCCAGACAAGACCAATGAGCAGTTCTTC.

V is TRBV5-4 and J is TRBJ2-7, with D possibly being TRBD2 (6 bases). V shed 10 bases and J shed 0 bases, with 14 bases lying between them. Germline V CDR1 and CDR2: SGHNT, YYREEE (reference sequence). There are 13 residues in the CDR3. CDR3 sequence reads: CALRDFSSYEQYF. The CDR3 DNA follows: TGTGCCCTCCGGGACTTCAGCTCCTACGAGCAGTACTTC.

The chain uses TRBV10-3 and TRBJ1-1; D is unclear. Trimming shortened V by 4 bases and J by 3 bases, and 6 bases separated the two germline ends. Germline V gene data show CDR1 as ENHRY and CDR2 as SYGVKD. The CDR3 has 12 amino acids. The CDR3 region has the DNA TGTGCCATCAGTGCCCTCGACACTGAAGCTTTCTTT. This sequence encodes CAISALDTEAFF.